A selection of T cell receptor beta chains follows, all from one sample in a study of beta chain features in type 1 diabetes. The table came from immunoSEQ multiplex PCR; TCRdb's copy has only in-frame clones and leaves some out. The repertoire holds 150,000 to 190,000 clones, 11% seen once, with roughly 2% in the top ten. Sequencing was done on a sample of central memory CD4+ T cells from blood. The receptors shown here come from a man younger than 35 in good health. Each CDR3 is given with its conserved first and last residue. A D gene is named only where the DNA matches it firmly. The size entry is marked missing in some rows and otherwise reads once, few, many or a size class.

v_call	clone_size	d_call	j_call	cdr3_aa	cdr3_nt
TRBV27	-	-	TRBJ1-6	CASSSLERGGYSPLHF	TGTGCCAGCAGCTCCCTTGAGCGGGGAGGGTATTCACCCCTCCACTTT
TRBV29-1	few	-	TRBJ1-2	CSVELPGLHGYTF	TGCAGCGTTGAACTTCCAGGGTTGCATGGCTACACCTTC
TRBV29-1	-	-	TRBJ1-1	CSVRVGNTEAFF	TGCAGCGTTAGGGTCGGAAACACTGAAGCTTTCTTT
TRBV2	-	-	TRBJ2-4	CASSVGEGIQYF	TGTGCCAGCAGTGTAGGGGAAGGCATTCAGTACTTC
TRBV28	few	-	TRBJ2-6	CASSFEVAAPLGANVLTF	TGTGCCAGCAGTTTTGAGGTGGCCGCCCCTCTAGGGGCCAACGTCCTGACTTTC
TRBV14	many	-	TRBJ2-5	CASSQDRRRETQYF	TGTGCCAGCAGCCAAGATCGGAGGAGGGAGACCCAGTACTTC
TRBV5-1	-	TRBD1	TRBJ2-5	CASSQGQGQETQYF	TGCGCCAGCAGCCAGGGACAGGGCCAAGAGACCCAGTACTTC
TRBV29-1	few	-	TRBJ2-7	CSGEAGSYEQYF	TGCAGCGGCGAGGCAGGGTCCTACGAGCAGTACTTC
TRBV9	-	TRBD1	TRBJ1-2	CASSSDRDFHGYTF	TGTGCCAGCAGCAGTGACAGGGATTTTCATGGCTACACCTTC
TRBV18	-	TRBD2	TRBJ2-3	CASSPRRLAGGTSTDTQYF	TGTGCCAGCTCACCACGTCGACTAGCGGGGGGCACTAGCACAGATACGCAGTATTTT
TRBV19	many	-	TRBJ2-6	CASSSNTGKILTF	TGTGCCAGTAGTTCTAACACAGGGAAAATCCTGACTTTC
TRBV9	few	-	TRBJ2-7	CASSLVGTEQYF	TGTGCCAGCAGCTTAGTAGGGACCGAGCAGTACTTC
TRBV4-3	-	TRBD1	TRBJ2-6	CASSQDGPPWGQGRSGANVLTF	TGCGCCAGCAGCCAAGACGGTCCCCCTTGGGGACAGGGGAGATCTGGGGCCAACGTCCTGACTTTC
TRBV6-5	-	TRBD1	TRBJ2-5	CASRSGQGRAETQYF	TGTGCCAGCAGATCCGGACAGGGAAGGGCAGAGACCCAGTACTTC
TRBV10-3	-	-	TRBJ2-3	CAISETDSPTDTQYF	TGTGCCATCAGTGAAACCGACAGTCCGACAGATACGCAGTATTTT
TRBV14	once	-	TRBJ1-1	CASRPTPRNTEAFF	TGTGCCAGCAGACCCACTCCGCGGAACACTGAAGCTTTCTTT
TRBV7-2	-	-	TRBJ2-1	CASSFNLGDEQFF	TGTGCCAGCAGCTTCAACCTAGGGGATGAGCAGTTCTTC
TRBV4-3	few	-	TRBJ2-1	CASSFARDLQFF	TGCGCCAGCAGCTTTGCCCGGGACTTGCAGTTCTTC
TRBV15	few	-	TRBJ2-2	CATSRGTDTGELFF	TGTGCCACCAGCAGAGGTACGGACACCGGGGAGCTGTTTTTT
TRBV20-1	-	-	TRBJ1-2	CSALRGDGYTF	TGCAGTGCTCTAAGGGGAGATGGCTACACCTTC
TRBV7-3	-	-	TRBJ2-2	CASSLDGGNTGELFF	TGTGCCAGCAGCTTAGATGGCGGAAACACCGGGGAGCTGTTTTTT
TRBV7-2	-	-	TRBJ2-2	CASSLGHGNVGELFF	TGTGCCAGCAGCTTAGGTCACGGGAACGTAGGGGAGCTGTTTTTT
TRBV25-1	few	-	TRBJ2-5	CASSGNQETQYF	TGTGCCAGCAGTGGTAACCAAGAGACCCAGTACTTC
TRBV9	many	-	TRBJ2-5	CASSVGLSQGETQYF	TGTGCCAGCAGCGTAGGGCTATCCCAGGGAGAGACCCAGTACTTC
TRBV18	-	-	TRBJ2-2	CASSALQGNTGELFF	TGTGCCAGCTCAGCTTTACAGGGAAACACCGGGGAGCTGTTTTTT
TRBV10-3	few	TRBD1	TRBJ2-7	CAISEYLRGTGSYEQYF	TGTGCCATCAGTGAGTACCTCCGCGGGACAGGGTCCTACGAGCAGTACTTC
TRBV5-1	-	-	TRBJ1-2	CASSSPGGYTF	TGCGCCAGCAGCTCTCCTGGTGGCTACACCTTC
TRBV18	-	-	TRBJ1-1	CASSPVQNTEAFF	TGTGCCAGCTCACCAGTACAGAACACTGAAGCTTTCTTT
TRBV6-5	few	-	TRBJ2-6	CASAPGSGGANVLTF	TGTGCCAGCGCCCCCGGTTCTGGTGGGGCCAACGTCCTGACTTTC
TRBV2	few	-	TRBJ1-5	CASHGSNQPQHF	TGTGCCAGCCACGGGAGCAATCAGCCCCAGCATTTT